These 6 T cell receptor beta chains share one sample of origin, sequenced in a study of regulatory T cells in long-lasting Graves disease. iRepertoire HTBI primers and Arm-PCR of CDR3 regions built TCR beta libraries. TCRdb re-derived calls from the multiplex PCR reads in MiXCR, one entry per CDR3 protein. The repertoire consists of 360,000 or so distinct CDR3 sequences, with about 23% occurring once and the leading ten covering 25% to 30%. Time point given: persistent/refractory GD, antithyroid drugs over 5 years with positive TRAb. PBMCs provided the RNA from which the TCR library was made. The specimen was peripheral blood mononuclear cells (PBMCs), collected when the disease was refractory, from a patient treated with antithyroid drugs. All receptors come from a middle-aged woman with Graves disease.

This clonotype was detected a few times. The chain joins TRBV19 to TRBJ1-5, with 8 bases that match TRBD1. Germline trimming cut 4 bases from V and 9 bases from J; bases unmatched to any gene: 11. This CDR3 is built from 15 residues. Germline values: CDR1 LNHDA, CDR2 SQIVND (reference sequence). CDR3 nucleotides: TGTGCCAGTAGTACCCCGGACAGGGATTCTCGGCCCCAGCATTTT. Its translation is CASSTPDRDSRPQHF.

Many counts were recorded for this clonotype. The CDR3 DNA follows: TGTGCCAGCAGTTCCCCCGGACTAGCTTATAAGTACGAGCAGTACTTC. Translation gives CASSSPGLAYKYEQYF. The chain joins TRBV28 to TRBJ2-7; 8 bases match TRBD2. Trimming at V came to 4 bases and at J to 4 bases, leaving 12 bases not matched to a gene. The germline V gene has CDR1 MDHEN and CDR2 SYDVKM. The CDR3 spans 16 residues. The full variable domain, completed using reference TRBV28 and TRBJ2-7, is DVKVTQSSRYLVKRTGEKVFLECVQDMDHENMFWYRQDPGLGLRLIYFSYDVKMKEKGDIPEGYSVSREKKERFSLILESASTNQTSMYLCASSSPGLAYKYEQYFGPGTRLTVT.

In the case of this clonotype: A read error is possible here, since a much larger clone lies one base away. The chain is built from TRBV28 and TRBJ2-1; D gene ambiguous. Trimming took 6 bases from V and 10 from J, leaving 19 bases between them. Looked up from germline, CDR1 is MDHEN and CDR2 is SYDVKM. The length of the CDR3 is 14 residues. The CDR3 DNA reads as TGTGCCAGCAGAAGGACCGGCTTCTCCTACGAGCAGTTCTTC. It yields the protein CASRRTGFSYEQFF.

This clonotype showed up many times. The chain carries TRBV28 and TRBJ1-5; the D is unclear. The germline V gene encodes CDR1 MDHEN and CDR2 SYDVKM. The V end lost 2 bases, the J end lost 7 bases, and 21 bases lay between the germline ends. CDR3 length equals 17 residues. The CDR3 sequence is CASSLTHRIYGPQPQHF. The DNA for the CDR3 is TGTGCCAGCAGTTTAACCCACCGGATTTACGGTCCGCAGCCCCAGCATTTT.

The CDR3 DNA sequence: TGTGCCAGTAGTTTAAGCGGCAAGAGCTCCTACAATGAGCAGTTCTTC. Translated: CASSLSGKSSYNEQFF. This sequence joins TRBV19 and TRBJ2-1; possible D gene TRBD2, 5 bases. The germline CDR1 and CDR2 sequences are LNHDA and SQIVND (reference sequence). The CDR3 runs to 16 residues. The germline V and J ends were trimmed by 5 bases and 0 bases, with 14 bases remaining between them.

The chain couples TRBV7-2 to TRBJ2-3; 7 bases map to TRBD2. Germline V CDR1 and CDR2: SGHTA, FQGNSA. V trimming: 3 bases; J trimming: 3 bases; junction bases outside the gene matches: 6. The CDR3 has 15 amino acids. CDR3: CASSLLADGTDTQYF. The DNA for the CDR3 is TGTGCCAGCAGCTTGCTAGCGGATGGGACAGATACGCAGTATTTT.